These T cell receptor beta chains were read from a single sample in a study of cytomegalovirus exposure and HLA in healthy donors. Libraries were prepared by immunoSEQ multiplex PCR; TCRdb keeps only in-frame clonotypes and omits some of them. Among about 180,000 clones listed, 82% were seen once. Input material: PBMCs. These receptors were taken from a man in his forties or fifties in good health and CMV-seronegative. Each CDR3 is given with its conserved first and last residue. The D gene is left open where the match is weak. A row's size may be missing; if present it is once, few, many or a size class.

J gene | D gene | CDR3 length | clone size | V gene | CDR3 protein | CDR3 DNA
TRBJ1-2 | . | 15 | . | TRBV9 | CASSPTEGGAGGYTF | TGTGCCAGCAGCCCCACTGAGGGGGGAGCGGGAGGCTACACCTTC
TRBJ2-4 | . | 14 | . | TRBV5-8 | CASSADRILYIQYF | TGTGCCAGCAGCGCCGACAGAATTCTATACATTCAGTACTTC
TRBJ1-2 | . | 14 | . | TRBV10-3 | CAISLGGSFYGYTF | TGTGCCATCAGTCTTGGCGGCAGTTTCTATGGCTACACCTTC
TRBJ1-3 | . | 15 | . | TRBV7-2 | CASSPQGGQGNTIYF | TGTGCCAGCAGCCCCCAAGGAGGACAGGGAAACACCATATATTTT
TRBJ2-1 | . | 14 | . | TRBV18 | CASSAELADNEQFF | TGTGCCAGCTCAGCGGAACTAGCCGACAATGAGCAGTTCTTC
TRBJ1-5 | TRBD1 | 15 | . | TRBV7-6 | CASSLGTGGLQPQHF | TGTGCCAGCAGCTTGGGGACAGGGGGTCTTCAGCCCCAGCATTTT
TRBJ1-4 | . | 13 | once | TRBV10-3 | CAISERGNEKLFF | TGTGCCATCAGTGAGAGAGGTAATGAAAAACTGTTTTTT
TRBJ2-7 | . | 14 | few | TRBV19 | CASSTDNTIYEQYF | TGTGCCAGTAGTACTGACAACACCATATACGAGCAGTACTTC
TRBJ1-3 | . | 13 | . | TRBV19 | CASRNTGENTIYF | TGTGCCAGTAGAAATACGGGGGAAAACACCATATATTTT
TRBJ2-3 | TRBD1 | 15 | . | TRBV16 | CASSPSWGQTDTQYF | TGTGCCAGCAGCCCCTCGTGGGGACAGACAGATACGCAGTATTTT
TRBJ1-2 | TRBD1 | 13 | . | TRBV29-1 | CSVVPDRGYGYTF | TGCAGCGTTGTTCCGGACAGGGGGTATGGCTACACCTTC
TRBJ2-3 | TRBD2 | 16 | few | TRBV7-9 | CASSLSRGRGTDTQYF | TGTGCCAGCAGCTTAAGCCGCGGGAGGGGCACAGATACGCAGTATTTT